The 24 T cell receptor beta chains given below trace back to one sample, sequenced in a study of beta chain features in type 1 diabetes. All of the isolated RNA was reverse transcribed, so expressed TCRB transcripts were sequenced. Only in-frame clones appear in the TCRdb table, and some are missing; sequencing was by immunoSEQ multiplex PCR. The profile covers 200,000 to 250,000 clones, with 9.6% appearing a single time and just under 0.035% taken by the ten largest. Sequencing was carried out using naive CD4+ T cells from blood. These receptors came from a woman under 30 in good health.

This clone turned up a few times. This rearrangement joins TRBV19 to TRBJ1-1; TRBD1 agrees at 9 bases. The CDR3 extends over 18 amino acids. Per germline, CDR1 LNHDA and CDR2 SQIVND (reference sequence). V shed 3 bases, J shed 4 bases, and the junction held 15 bases outside the gene matches. The CDR3 loop is CASSMGGTGSFWSTEAFF. The DNA for the CDR3 is TGTGCCAGTAGTATGGGTGGGACAGGGTCCTTTTGGAGCACTGAAGCTTTCTTT.

This clone was observed a single time. V and J are TRBV5-4 and TRBJ1-2; possibly TRBD1 for D (5 bases). Germline CDR1 and CDR2: SGHNT and YYREEE (reference sequence). The CDR3 spans 13 residues. V was clipped by 0 bases and J by 2 bases, with 5 bases between them. The CDR3: CASSLGQNYGYTF. The CDR3 nucleotides read TGTGCCAGCAGCTTGGGACAGAACTATGGCTACACCTTC.

This chain uses TRBV30 with TRBJ2-5, with unresolved D. The germline CDR1 and CDR2 sequences are GTSNPN and SVGIG (reference sequence). The germline V and J ends were trimmed by 2 bases and 4 bases, with 14 bases remaining between them. The CDR3 runs 14 residues. Here the CDR3 reads CAWSHKWARETQYF. For the CDR3, the DNA is TGTGCCTGGAGTCACAAGTGGGCCAGAGAGACCCAGTACTTC.

This clone was seen a few times. The chain's CDR3 is CASSPPAGGGYTF. In DNA form, the CDR3 reads TGTGCCAGCTCACCACCGGCAGGTGGCGGCTACACCTTC. The chain uses TRBV18 and TRBJ1-2; D gene uncertain. The V gene's germline CDR1 is KGHSH and CDR2 LQKENI. V lost 0 bases and J lost 8, with 10 bases in between. The CDR3 extends over 13 amino acids.

This rearrangement joins TRBV2 to TRBJ1-4; D perhaps matches TRBD1 (5 bases). CDR3 size: 13 residues. The germline gives CDR1 SNHLY, CDR2 FYNNEI. V gave up 3 bases and J gave up 5 bases, with 7 bases separating them. CDR3 loop: CASSDGGNEKLFF. CDR3 DNA: TGTGCCAGCAGTGATGGGGGGAATGAAAAACTGTTTTTT.

V is TRBV6-5 and J is TRBJ1-6, with 7 positions matching TRBD1. Trimming removed 5 bases from V and 9 bases from J; junction bases left unmatched: 4. The CDR3 consists of 13 residues. The germline V gene encodes CDR1 MNHEY and CDR2 SVGAGI. CDR3 sequence: CASSRQGSSPLHF. CDR3 nucleotide sequence: TGTGCCAGCAGTAGACAGGGCAGTTCACCCCTCCACTTT.

This clone was seen a handful of times. The chain employs TRBV30 and TRBJ2-1; 7 bases align to TRBD1. Trimming removed 5 bases from V and 5 bases from J; junction bases left unmatched: 15. Germline values: CDR1 GTSNPN, CDR2 SVGIG (reference sequence). This CDR3 comprises 16 residues. Here the CDR3 DNA reads TGTGCCTGGGGGGGCTTTAACAGGGGCCTTGACAATGAGCAGTTCTTC. This gives the protein CAWGGFNRGLDNEQFF.

The chain recombines TRBV2 with TRBJ1-5, with 7 bases that match TRBD1. The trim removed 4 bases at V and 1 base at J, leaving 1 base unmatched. Germline V CDR1 and CDR2: SNHLY, FYNNEI. The CDR3 has 14 amino acids. CDR3 sequence reads: CASSATGSNQPQHF. Here the CDR3 DNA reads TGTGCCAGCAGTGCGACAGGGAGCAATCAGCCCCAGCATTTT.

The V gene is TRBV4-2, the J gene TRBJ2-3; 8 bases map to TRBD2. CDR1 and CDR2 (germline): LGHNA, YNFKEQ. V trimming: 4 bases; J trimming: 4 bases; junction bases outside the gene matches: 10. The CDR3 has 16 residues. The CDR3 bases are TGTGCCAGCAGCCCTGAACTTCGGGGGGGAGCAGATACGCAGTATTTT. It is translated as CASSPELRGGADTQYF.

J is TRBJ1-1 and V is TRBV5-4, with 11 bases aligning to TRBD1. The germline V gene has CDR1 SGHNT and CDR2 YYREEE (reference sequence). This CDR3 has 17 amino acids. V shed 1 base and J 4 bases; nucleotides not matched to a gene: 9. Here the CDR3 reads CASSLRPGQGVGTEAFF. Here the CDR3 DNA reads TGTGCCAGCAGCTTGAGGCCGGGACAGGGGGTGGGCACTGAAGCTTTCTTT.

This clone turned up a few times. DNA for the CDR3: TGCAGCGCCGCCACGGGACAGGGGAGAAACTATGGCTACACCTTC. Its translation: CSAATGQGRNYGYTF. The chain links TRBV29-1 to TRBJ1-2; TRBD1 aligns across 10 bases. J gave up 2 bases and V 7 bases, and 10 bases lay outside the gene matches. This CDR3 is 15 amino acids long. Germline V gives CDR1 SQVTM, CDR2 ANQGSEA.

V usage is TRBV27 and J usage is TRBJ2-5, with unresolved D. The CDR3 extends over 14 amino acids. V lost 0 bases and J lost 7, with 12 bases in between. Germline lookup yields CDR1 MNHEY and CDR2 SMNVEV (reference sequence). CDR3 protein: CASSLSDSPGTQYF. As DNA, the CDR3 is TGTGCCAGCAGTTTATCTGACTCCCCGGGGACCCAGTACTTC.

The chain joins TRBV5-1 to TRBJ1-1; 7 nucleotides agree with TRBD1. The CDR3 runs 16 residues. With 2 bases clipped from V and 4 bases from J, the junction kept 11 bases outside the gene matches. CDR1 SGHRS and CDR2 YFSETQ come from the germline V gene. The CDR3 coding sequence is TGCGCCAGCAGCTTAAAACAGGGGAGGTACGGCACTGAAGCTTTCTTT. It specifies CASSLKQGRYGTEAFF.

The chain joins TRBV5-5 to TRBJ1-1; D is unresolved. Between the trimmed V and J ends, which lost 2 bases and 0 bases, there was a span of 5 bases. CDR3 size: 13 residues. CDR1 is SGHKS, CDR2 YYEKEE, per germline (reference sequence). The CDR3 region has the DNA TGTGCCAGCAGCTTTATTGTGAACACTGAAGCTTTCTTT. Amino acids: CASSFIVNTEAFF.

This clone has just a few counts. The chain joins TRBV5-4 to TRBJ2-7, with no clear D. The V end was cut by 3 bases, the J end by 6 bases, with 7 bases between. This CDR3 has 11 residues. CDR1 SGHNT and CDR2 YYREEE come from the germline V gene (reference sequence). This CDR3 is CASSSRGEQYF. The CDR3 nucleotides are TGTGCCAGCAGCTCTCGAGGCGAGCAGTACTTC.

This clone was observed a handful of times. The chain carries TRBV4-2 and TRBJ2-3; 9 bases agree with TRBD2. CDR3 size: 15 residues. Trimming took 3 bases from V and 2 from J; bases not matched to a gene: 3. The germline V gene has CDR1 LGHNA and CDR2 YNFKEQ. CDR3 loop: CASSQLAGFTDTQYF. CDR3 sequence (DNA): TGTGCCAGCAGCCAGCTAGCGGGATTCACAGATACGCAGTATTTT.

CDR3 region: CASSVIGGPGANVLTF. The CDR3 DNA follows: TGTGCCAGCAGCGTAATTGGGGGCCCTGGGGCCAACGTCCTGACTTTC. The V and J genes are TRBV9 and TRBJ2-6, with D maybe TRBD1 (6 bases). Germline V gives CDR1 SGDLS, CDR2 YYNGEE. This CDR3 region has 16 residues. The ends were cut back, 1 base at V and 2 bases at J, with 10 bases in the middle.

The chain employs TRBV6-1 and TRBJ2-3; 10 positions match TRBD2. Germline V gene data show CDR1 as MNHNS and CDR2 as SASEGT. The junction had 4 bases not matched to a gene; V was cut back by 5 bases and J by 2 bases. The length of the CDR3 is 15 residues. As DNA, the CDR3 is TGTGCCAGCAGTCTAGCGGGGGCGTACACAGATACGCAGTATTTT. Amino acids: CASSLAGAYTDTQYF.

This chain uses TRBV19 with TRBJ2-3; TRBD2 agrees at 10 bases. The CDR3 is made up of 16 amino acids. Germline trimming cut 5 bases from V and 4 bases from J; bases unmatched to any gene: 9. Germline-derived CDR1 and CDR2 are LNHDA and SQIVND (reference sequence). The CDR3 is CASSAPGLALSDTQYF. CDR3 DNA sequence: TGTGCCAGTAGTGCACCGGGACTAGCGTTGTCAGATACGCAGTATTTT.

This clone showed up just a few times. The rearrangement uses TRBV5-1 and TRBJ1-1; no clear D. CDR3 length equals 13 residues. The germline CDR1 and CDR2 sequences are SGHRS and YFSETQ. Trimming removed 4 bases from V and 1 base from J, with 8 bases in between. CDR3 in amino acids: CASSTEPNTEAFF. As DNA, the CDR3 is TGCGCCAGCAGCACCGAGCCGAACACTGAAGCTTTCTTT.

This sequence joins TRBV30 and TRBJ1-4; 7 bases are a match to TRBD1. Germline CDR1 reads GTSNPN; CDR2 reads SVGIG (reference sequence). This CDR3 is built from 14 residues. With 4 bases clipped from V and 5 bases from J, the junction kept 7 bases outside the gene matches. CDR3 in amino acids: CAWTPTGPNEKLFF. The CDR3 DNA reads as TGTGCCTGGACCCCGACAGGGCCGAATGAAAAACTGTTTTTT.

J is TRBJ1-2 and V is TRBV19; 9 positions match TRBD1. Germline V CDR1 and CDR2: LNHDA, SQIVND (reference sequence). The CDR3 is made up of 15 amino acids. J gave up 5 bases and V 7 bases, and 11 bases lay outside the gene matches. CDR3 amino acids: CASTTTDRGLYGYTF. DNA for the CDR3: TGTGCCAGTACCACGACGGACAGGGGTTTGTATGGCTACACCTTC. Variable domain in full (rest from reference TRBV19 and TRBJ1-2): DGGITQSPKYLFRKEGQNVTLSCEQNLNHDAMYWYRQDPGQGLRLIYYSQIVNDFQKGDIAEGYSVSREKKESFPLTVTSAQKNPTAFYLCASTTTDRGLYGYTFGSGTRLTVV.

The rearrangement joins TRBV27 to TRBJ1-2; D is undetermined. Germline V CDR1 and CDR2: MNHEY, SMNVEV (reference sequence). Trimming cost V 8 bases and J 4 bases, with 14 bases left between them. This CDR3 comprises 13 residues. The CDR3 spells CASAPRVAYGYTF. CDR3 DNA: TGTGCCAGCGCCCCACGGGTTGCCTATGGCTACACCTTC.

This sequence joins TRBV18 and TRBJ1-4; TRBD1 might be the D (6 bases). CDR1 and CDR2 from the germline V gene are KGHSH and LQKENI. Trimming took 1 base from V and 3 from J, leaving 6 bases between them. This CDR3 comprises 14 residues. CDR3 bases: TGTGCCAGCTCACCACAGGGGGCTAATGAAAAACTGTTTTTT. Protein sequence: CASSPQGANEKLFF.